The present T cell receptor (beta chain) was sequenced within a study of OX40 agonist ivuxolimab in advanced cancers. This CDR3 is 15 amino acids long. Germline V gives CDR1 SGHTA, CDR2 FQGTGA. Clones were read by immunoSEQ multiplex PCR, and TCRdb kept only the in-frame ones, dropping some. The repertoire includes 49,000 or so clones, 84% of them detected once, and around 2.7% sits in the top ten. This specimen was CD4+ or CD8+ T cells sorted from blood, taken in a trial of the OX40 agonist ivuxolimab. V is TRBV7-3 and J is TRBJ2-5; 9 bases agree with TRBD1. The DNA end favors TRBJ2-7, so the J call may be wrong. This receptor was obtained from an adult with an advanced solid tumor such as melanoma, head and neck, liver or kidney cancer. This chain's CDR3 is CASSSRPGQGSEQYF. The CDR3 DNA reads as TGTGCCAGCAGCTCGCGACCGGGACAGGGTTCCGAGCAGTACTTC.